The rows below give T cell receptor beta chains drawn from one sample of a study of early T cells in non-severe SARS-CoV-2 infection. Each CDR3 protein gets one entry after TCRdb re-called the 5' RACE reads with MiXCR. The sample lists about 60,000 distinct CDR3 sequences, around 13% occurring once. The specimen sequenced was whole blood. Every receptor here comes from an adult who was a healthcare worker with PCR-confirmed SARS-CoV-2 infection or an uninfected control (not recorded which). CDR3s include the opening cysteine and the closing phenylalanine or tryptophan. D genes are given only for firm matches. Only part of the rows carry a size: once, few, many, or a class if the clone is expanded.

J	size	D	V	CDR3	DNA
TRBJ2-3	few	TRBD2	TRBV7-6	CASSYSGTTSTDTQYF	TGTGCCAGCAGCTATAGCGGGACTACTAGCACAGATACGCAGTATTTT
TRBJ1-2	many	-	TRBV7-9	CASSLSVNSPDGYTF	TGTGCCAGCAGCTTATCAGTCAACTCCCCGGATGGCTACACCTTC
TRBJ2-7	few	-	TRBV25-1	CARQGHYYEQYF	TGTGCCAGACAGGGACACTACTACGAGCAGTACTTC
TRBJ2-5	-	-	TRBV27	CASSYQGQTQYF	TGTGCCAGCAGTTACCAGGGTCAGACCCAGTACTTC
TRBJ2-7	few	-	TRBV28	CASIHDPTYEQYF	TGTGCCAGCATCCACGACCCCACCTACGAGCAGTACTTC
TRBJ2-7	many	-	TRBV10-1	CASKPSYEQYF	TGCGCCAGCAAGCCCTCCTACGAGCAGTACTTC
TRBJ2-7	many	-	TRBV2	CASSVGYGYEQYF	TGTGCCAGCAGTGTCGGCTATGGGTACGAGCAGTACTTC
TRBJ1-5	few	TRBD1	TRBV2	CASSRMDRTQPQHF	TGTGCCAGCAGCCGAATGGACAGGACTCAGCCCCAGCATTTT
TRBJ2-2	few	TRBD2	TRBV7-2	CASSLVTGGGELFF	TGTGCCAGCAGCTTAGTAACGGGAGGCGGGGAGCTGTTTTTT
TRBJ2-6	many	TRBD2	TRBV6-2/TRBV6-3	CASTSGDGANVLTF	TGTGCCAGCACTAGCGGGGACGGGGCCAACGTCCTGACTTTC
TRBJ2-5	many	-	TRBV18	CASSPNGYQETQYF	TGTGCCAGCTCACCAAACGGTTACCAAGAGACCCAGTACTTC
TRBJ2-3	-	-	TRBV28	CASRAGTDTQYF	TGTGCCAGCAGAGCCGGGACAGATACGCAGTATTTT
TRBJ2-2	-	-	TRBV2	CASSGDVGELFF	TGTGCCAGCAGTGGGGACGTCGGGGAGCTGTTTTTT
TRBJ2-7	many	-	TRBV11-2	CASSLSGQGKAYEQYF	TGTGCCAGCAGCTTATCGGGGCAGGGGAAAGCCTACGAGCAGTACTTC
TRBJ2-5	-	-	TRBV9	CASSKRSALETQYF	TGTGCCAGCAGCAAGAGGTCGGCCCTAGAGACCCAGTACTTC
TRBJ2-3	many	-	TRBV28	CASSLWTPGEGTDTQYF	TGTGCCAGCAGTTTATGGACCCCCGGGGAAGGCACAGATACGCAGTATTTT
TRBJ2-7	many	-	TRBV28	CASCKGGHDYEQYF	TGTGCCAGCTGTAAAGGGGGACATGACTACGAGCAGTACTTC
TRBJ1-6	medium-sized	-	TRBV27	CASSALTRTDSPLHF	TGTGCCAGCAGTGCTTTGACAAGGACAGATTCACCCCTCCACTTT
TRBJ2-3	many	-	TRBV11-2	CASSPRGPPGDTQYF	TGTGCCAGCAGCCCCCGGGGACCCCCCGGCGATACGCAGTATTTT
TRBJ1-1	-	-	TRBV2	CATSSPGATEAFF	TGTGCCACCTCCTCGCCTGGGGCCACTGAAGCTTTCTTT